These 23 T cell receptor beta chains share one sample of origin, sequenced in a study of OX40 agonist ivuxolimab in advanced cancers. Profiled with immunoSEQ multiplex PCR; TCRdb holds only in-frame clones, not every one. The sample consists of about 35,000 clones, about 90% of them appearing once. Specimen: CD4+ or CD8+ T cells sorted from blood, collected in a trial of the OX40 agonist ivuxolimab. The receptors originated from an adult with an advanced solid tumor such as melanoma, head and neck, liver or kidney cancer.

In its sample, this clone was seen once. The genes are TRBV2 and TRBJ2-7, with D perhaps given as TRBD1 or TRBD2 (5 bases each). Germline assignment: CDR1 SNHLY and CDR2 FYNNEI. The CDR3 contains 11 residues. V gave up 8 bases and J gave up 2 bases, with 7 bases separating them. CDR3 residues: CASLGAYEQYF. CDR3 DNA: TGTGCCAGCCTGGGGGCCTACGAGCAGTACTTC.

The chain is built from TRBV4-3 and TRBJ2-1; the match to TRBD2 covers 12 bases. CDR1 LGHNA and CDR2 YSLEER come from the germline V gene. The CDR3 sequence is 16 residues long. J was trimmed by 7 bases and V by 1 base; bases with no gene match: 5. CDR3 amino acids: CASSQVVLAGGNEQFF. The CDR3 DNA reads TGCGCCAGCAGCCAAGTTGTACTAGCGGGAGGAAATGAGCAGTTCTTC.

The chain links TRBV10-3 to TRBJ2-1; D is perhaps TRBD1 (5 bases). The CDR3 totals 15 residues. V was pared by 1 base and J by 0 bases, with 7 bases between. Germline loops: CDR1 ENHRY, CDR2 SYGVKD. CDR3 nucleotide sequence: TGTGCCATCAGTGAGTTCACAGGCTCCTACAATGAGCAGTTCTTC. Residues: CAISEFTGSYNEQFF.

This clone was recorded once. The chain combines TRBV28 with TRBJ2-1; 7 nucleotides align to TRBD2. The CDR3 runs 15 residues. Germline V gene data show CDR1 as MDHEN and CDR2 as SYDVKM. V was clipped by 2 bases and J by 7 bases; unmatched bases: 8. The CDR3 protein is CASSLTFSGLNEQFF. CDR3 nucleotide sequence: TGTGCCAGCAGTTTAACTTTTAGCGGGTTGAATGAGCAGTTCTTC.

The chain is built from TRBV28 and TRBJ2-7; D is undetermined. Trimming stripped 3 bases from V and 2 bases from J, with 11 bases between. Germline V gene lookup returns CDR1 MDHEN and CDR2 SYDVKM. The CDR3 has 14 residues. CDR3 loop: CASSFPKTPYEQYF. In DNA, the CDR3 is TGTGCCAGCAGTTTTCCTAAGACTCCCTACGAGCAGTACTTC.

The chain uses TRBV7-8 and TRBJ2-1; tentative D call: TRBD2 (5 bases). V was trimmed by 4 bases and J by 9 bases, leaving 10 bases between them. The CDR3 length is 12 residues. Germline V gene data show CDR1 as SGHVS and CDR2 as FQNEAQ. CDR3 DNA: TGTGCCAGCAGCTCCGTCGGAGGTGAGCAGTTCTTC. This translates into CASSSVGGEQFF.

This sequence joins TRBV6-5 and TRBJ2-5; D ambiguous. Germline V CDR1 and CDR2: MNHEY, SVGAGI. V was trimmed by 2 bases and J by 7 bases, leaving 11 bases between them. The CDR3 length is 13 residues. The CDR3 DNA reads TGTGCCAGCAGTTACCTAAACGAAGGGACCCAGTACTTC. This encodes CASSYLNEGTQYF.

J is TRBJ1-3 and V is TRBV7-2; a possible D gene is TRBD1 (5 bases). The CDR3 length is 15 residues. The V end was cut by 4 bases, the J end by 5 bases, with 15 bases between. Germline assignment: CDR1 SGHTA and CDR2 FQGNSA. In nucleotides, the CDR3 is TGTGCCAGCAGCTCGAGCCGGGACGCAAGAAACACCATATATTTT. Protein: CASSSSRDARNTIYF.

This chain uses TRBV10-3 with TRBJ2-5; possible D gene TRBD2, 6 bases. CDR1 and CDR2 (germline): ENHRY, SYGVKD. The CDR3 loop spans 15 amino acids. V lost 4 bases, J lost 4 bases, and 16 bases lay in between. The CDR3 DNA reads TGTGCCATCAGTGGTTTAGCGGCCGAGGGAGAGACCCAGTACTTC. Its protein product is CAISGLAAEGETQYF.

This chain connects TRBV7-9 to TRBJ1-4; D is uncertain. The CDR3 extends over 16 amino acids. Germline loops: CDR1 SEHNR, CDR2 FQNEAQ (reference sequence). Trimming shortened V by 2 bases and J by 8 bases, and 18 bases separated the two germline ends. The CDR3 coding sequence is TGTGCCAGCAGCTTATTCCCCTCGCAAGATTTAGAAAAACTGTTTTTT. Residues: CASSLFPSQDLEKLFF.

The CDR3 sequence is CSVEYLRGYTF. The CDR3 coding sequence is TGCAGCGTTGAATACCTCCGTGGCTACACCTTC. The V gene is TRBV29-1, the J gene TRBJ1-2; D uncertain. V was trimmed by 2 bases and J by 7 bases, leaving 8 bases between them. Germline loops: CDR1 SQVTM, CDR2 ANQGSEA. The CDR3 is 11 residues long. The whole variable domain, filled in from reference TRBV29-1 and TRBJ1-2, reads SAVISQKPSRDICQRGTSLTIQCQVDSQVTMMFWYRQQPGQSLTLIATANQGSEATYESGFVIDKFPISRPNLTFSTLTVSNMSPEDSSIYLCSVEYLRGYTFGSGTRLTVV.

The chain's CDR3 is CASSQGTAGFSTGELFF. CDR3 DNA sequence: TGCGCCAGCAGCCAAGGGACAGCCGGATTCTCGACCGGGGAGCTGTTTTTT. The rearrangement uses TRBV4-1 and TRBJ2-2, with D maybe TRBD1 (6 bases). There are 17 residues in the CDR3. Germline-derived CDR1 and CDR2 are MGHRA and YSYEKL. The germline V and J ends were trimmed by 1 base and 5 bases, with 17 bases remaining between them.

The J gene is TRBJ2-7, the V gene TRBV27, with D unresolved. The germline gives CDR1 MNHEY, CDR2 SMNVEV (reference sequence). Trimming stripped 6 bases from V and 7 bases from J, with 25 bases between. CDR3 length: 16 amino acids. In nucleotides, the CDR3 is TGTGCCAGCAGCTTTATCGGTACTAATAGTTACGATGAGCAGTACTTC. This translates into CASSFIGTNSYDEQYF.

This sequence joins TRBV28 and TRBJ2-7, with TRBD2 identical over 7 bases. Losses at the gene ends were 2 bases for V and 7 bases for J; bases not matched to a gene: 5. The CDR3 is made up of 13 amino acids. Germline V gene sequence: CDR1 MDHEN, CDR2 SYDVKM. Here the CDR3 DNA reads TGTGCCAGCAGTTTAGGTGGGAGGGAAGAGCAGTACTTC. Translated, it gives CASSLGGREEQYF.

The V call is TRBV7-9, the J call TRBJ2-7, with 8 bases lining up with TRBD1. The V gene end was trimmed by 8 bases and the J gene end by 3 bases; junction bases not matched to a gene: 3. The CDR3 loop spans 12 amino acids. The germline CDR1 and CDR2 sequences are SEHNR and FQNEAQ (reference sequence). The CDR3 DNA reads TGTGCCAGCCAAGGACAGGGCTACGAGCAGTACTTC. Translating gives CASQGQGYEQYF.

The V and J genes are TRBV19 and TRBJ2-3; 9 bases map to TRBD2. The CDR3 consists of 15 residues. V dropped 4 bases and J dropped 1; count of bases not matched to a gene: 3. The germline V gene has CDR1 LNHDA and CDR2 SQIVND (reference sequence). The CDR3 sequence is CASSTIAGGTDTQYF. CDR3 DNA sequence: TGTGCCAGTAGTACTATAGCGGGGGGCACAGATACGCAGTATTTT. Complete variable domain (other parts from reference TRBV19 and TRBJ2-3): DGGITQSPKYLFRKEGQNVTLSCEQNLNHDAMYWYRQDPGQGLRLIYYSQIVNDFQKGDIAEGYSVSREKKESFPLTVTSAQKNPTAFYLCASSTIAGGTDTQYFGPGTRLTVL.

As DNA, the CDR3 is TGTGCCAGCATCACAGGGGAGAATGCCAATCAGCCCCAGCATTTT. Its protein is CASITGENANQPQHF. The chain recombines TRBV21-1 with TRBJ1-5; the table assigns TRBD1, which was not confirmed against the DNA. TRBV21-1 is a pseudogene. The CDR3 consists of 15 residues.

As DNA, the CDR3 is TGTGCCAGCAGTTACTCGGGAGGGATGTTCGACGGCTACACCTTC. This translates into CASSYSGGMFDGYTF. The chain employs TRBV6-5 and TRBJ1-2; D not resolved. Trimming shortened V by 0 bases and J by 8 bases, and 16 bases separated the two germline ends. The CDR3 runs to 15 residues. CDR1 and CDR2 from the germline V gene are MNHEY and SVGAGI.

The CDR3 region has the DNA TGTGCCTGGAAGGGGTCGGGCACTGAAGCTTTCTTT. It specifies CAWKGSGTEAFF. This chain joins TRBV30 and TRBJ1-1; the D gene is possibly TRBD1 (5 bases). V was clipped by 4 bases and J by 4 bases, with 10 bases between them. Looked up from germline, CDR1 is GTSNPN and CDR2 is SVGIG (reference sequence). This CDR3 contains 12 residues.

The chain employs TRBV4-2 and TRBJ2-1; the D is unclear. Looked up from germline, CDR1 is LGHNA and CDR2 is YNFKEQ. Trimming took 3 bases from V and 8 from J, leaving 17 bases between them. The CDR3 contains 15 residues. CDR3 sequence reads: CASSHSFVSNYEQFF. The CDR3 DNA reads as TGTGCCAGCAGCCATTCGTTCGTCTCAAACTATGAGCAGTTCTTC.

The chain combines TRBV5-4 with TRBJ2-1, with 13 nucleotides matching TRBD2. Germline V gives CDR1 SGHNT, CDR2 YYREEE (reference sequence). The V segment lost 4 bases and the J segment 2 bases; nucleotides outside the gene matches: 3. This CDR3 has 16 residues. This CDR3 is CASSRGLAGTYNEQFF. DNA for the CDR3: TGTGCCAGCAGCAGGGGACTAGCGGGGACCTACAATGAGCAGTTCTTC.

The chain recombines TRBV28 with TRBJ2-1; maybe TRBD2 (5 bases). Germline lookup yields CDR1 MDHEN and CDR2 SYDVKM. The CDR3 has 16 residues. Trimming left V 5 bases short and J 6 bases short, with 20 bases between. DNA for the CDR3: TGTGCCAGCAGTCCCCAAACTAGGTCTCACTCCAATGAGCAGTTCTTC. As protein: CASSPQTRSHSNEQFF.

V is TRBV5-1 and J is TRBJ2-1; tentatively, D is TRBD1 (7 bases). This CDR3 has 13 amino acids. The V gene's germline CDR1 is SGHRS and CDR2 YFSETQ. The V and J ends lost 3 bases and 7 bases respectively, with 11 bases between them. CDR3 nucleotides: TGCGCCAGCAGCTACCCAGGGGGGAATGAGCAGTTCTTC. Translated: CASSYPGGNEQFF.